The 12 T cell receptor beta chains below come from one sample, sequenced in a study of technical replicates of blood from a handful of donors. Produced via immunoSEQ multiplex PCR; TCRdb's table is partial and in-frame only. The data contain 65,000 to 90,000 clones, 90% to 95% of them singletons. Sequenced material: PBMCs. These receptors originate from a human donor in good health. Some clones in this sample may be carry-over from other donors' samples.

The CDR3 nucleotides read TGTGCCAGCAGCTTATCAGTCTCTGGGGCCAACGTCCTGACTTTC. Translated, it gives CASSLSVSGANVLTF. The chain combines TRBV7-3 with TRBJ2-6; D unresolved. In germline, CDR1 is SGHTA, CDR2 FQGTGA. This CDR3 contains 15 residues. Trimming left V 2 bases short and J 0 bases short, with 5 bases between. Using reference TRBV7-3 and TRBJ2-6 for the parts outside the CDR3, the full variable domain is GAGVSQTPSNKVTEKGKYVELRCDPISGHTALYWYRQSLGQGPEFLIYFQGTGAADDSGLPNDRFFAVRPEGSVSTLKIQRTERGDSAVYLCASSLSVSGANVLTFGAGSRLTVL.

The chain couples TRBV5-5 to TRBJ1-6; D perhaps matches TRBD1 (6 bases). Germline CDR1 SGHKS, CDR2 YYEKEE (reference sequence). V lost 0 bases, J lost 9 bases, and 10 bases lay in between. The CDR3 sequence is 14 residues long. CDR3 in DNA: TGTGCCAGCAGCTTGGTACAAGGGGGTTCACCCCTCCACTTT. This sequence encodes CASSLVQGGSPLHF.

The chain is built from TRBV5-3 and TRBJ2-5; 10 bases map to TRBD2. TRBV5-3 is reported as an ORF; its role is uncertain. This CDR3 comprises 16 residues. Trimming removed 6 bases from V and 5 bases from J; junction bases left unmatched: 13. The CDR3 DNA follows: TGTGCCAGAACGGGCCCCCTAGCGGGAGCGGGGGAGACCCAGTACTTC. Residues: CARTGPLAGAGETQYF.

The chain combines TRBV6-4 with TRBJ2-1; the match to TRBD2 covers 8 bases. Germline V gene lookup returns CDR1 MRHNA and CDR2 SNTAGT. The CDR3 spans 16 residues. Trimming took 0 bases from V and 2 from J; bases not matched to a gene: 3. The CDR3 DNA reads as TGTGCCAGCAGTGACTCGCCGGGGGGGCCCTACAATGAGCAGTTCTTC. The encoded protein is CASSDSPGGPYNEQFF.

CDR3 sequence: CASGLAGGNEQFF. The DNA of the CDR3 is TGTGCCAGCGGACTAGCGGGAGGCAATGAGCAGTTCTTC. The chain is built from TRBV7-9 and TRBJ2-1, with 14 bases fitting TRBD2. Germline CDR1 SEHNR, CDR2 FQNEAQ (reference sequence). CDR3 length: 13 residues. The ends lost 8 bases at V and 6 bases at J; junction bases unmatched: 0.

The CDR3 region is CASSYPQGNYNEQFF. CDR3 coding DNA: TGTGCCAGCAGTTACCCTCAGGGGAACTACAATGAGCAGTTCTTC. The chain employs TRBV6-6 and TRBJ2-1, with TRBD1 as a possible D gene (6 bases). Germline CDR1 and CDR2: MNHNY and SVGAGI (reference sequence). V shed 2 bases and J shed 3 bases, with 11 bases lying between them. The CDR3 is 15 amino acids.

This chain connects TRBV19 to TRBJ2-1; 7 nucleotides agree with TRBD2. The J segment lost 7 bases and the V segment lost 0 bases, leaving 6 bases of the junction unmatched. The CDR3 is 15 amino acids. Germline assignment: CDR1 LNHDA and CDR2 SQIVND (reference sequence). CDR3 region: CASSIDSGPGNEQFF. The CDR3 region has the DNA TGTGCCAGTAGTATAGATAGCGGGCCGGGTAATGAGCAGTTCTTC. Together with reference TRBV19 and TRBJ2-1, the CDR3 gives the full variable domain: DGGITQSPKYLFRKEGQNVTLSCEQNLNHDAMYWYRQDPGQGLRLIYYSQIVNDFQKGDIAEGYSVSREKKESFPLTVTSAQKNPTAFYLCASSIDSGPGNEQFFGPGTRLTVL.

This clone appeared once. The gene calls are TRBV5-6 and TRBJ2-3, with D uncertain. Trimming removed 0 bases from V and 2 bases from J, with 7 bases in between. CDR1 and CDR2 from the germline V gene are SGHDT and YYEEEE. The CDR3 sequence is 14 residues long. The CDR3 loop reads CASSLAQNTDTQYF. DNA of the CDR3: TGTGCCAGCAGCTTGGCCCAGAACACAGATACGCAGTATTTT. Full variable domain (outside the CDR3, taken from reference TRBV5-6 and TRBJ2-3): DAGVTQSPTHLIKTRGQQVTLRCSPKSGHDTVSWYQQALGQGPQFIFQYYEEEERQRGNFPDRFSGHQFPNYSSELNVNALLLGDSALYLCASSLAQNTDTQYFGPGTRLTVL.

The genes are TRBV9 and TRBJ2-7; 9 bases agree with TRBD2. Germline V gives CDR1 SGDLS, CDR2 YYNGEE. V was pared by 3 bases and J by 0 bases, with 1 base of the junction left unmatched. The CDR3 extends over 14 amino acids. The CDR3 nucleotides read TGTGCCAGCAGCGATAGCGGGAGCTCCTACGAGCAGTACTTC. This encodes CASSDSGSSYEQYF.

The CDR3 protein is CASSPGTVTYNEQFF. The CDR3 DNA reads TGTGCCAGCAGCCCTGGGACAGTAACCTACAATGAGCAGTTCTTC. The chain has TRBV7-9 and TRBJ2-1, with 7 bases lining up with TRBD1. This CDR3 has 15 residues. Trimming at V came to 5 bases and at J to 2 bases, leaving 6 bases not matched to a gene. Germline CDR1 and CDR2: SEHNR and FQNEAQ (reference sequence).

This clone was counted a single time. The chain employs TRBV14 and TRBJ1-6; TRBD1 is a possible D gene (6 bases). Looked up from germline, CDR1 is SGHDN and CDR2 is FVKESK. The germline V and J ends were trimmed by 6 bases and 0 bases, with 21 bases remaining between them. This CDR3 has 19 amino acids. CDR3 in DNA: TGTGCCAGCAGTCCAATTGACACAGGGCTGAGCTCCTATAATTCACCCCTCCACTTT. Residues: CASSPIDTGLSSYNSPLHF.

The V call is TRBV11-1, the J call TRBJ2-5; a possible D gene is TRBD2 (6 bases). V lost 1 base and J lost 5, with 11 bases in between. This CDR3 is 14 amino acids long. Germline loops: CDR1 SGHAT, CDR2 FQDESV (reference sequence). The CDR3 sequence is CASSLGGKGETQYF. DNA of the CDR3: TGTGCCAGCAGCTTAGGCGGGAAAGGGGAGACCCAGTACTTC. The full variable domain, completed using reference TRBV11-1 and TRBJ2-5, is EAEVAQSPRYKITEKSQAVAFWCDPISGHATLYWYRQILGQGPELLVQFQDESVVDDSQLPKDRFSAERLKGVDSTLKIQPAELGDSAMYLCASSLGGKGETQYFGPGTRLLVL.